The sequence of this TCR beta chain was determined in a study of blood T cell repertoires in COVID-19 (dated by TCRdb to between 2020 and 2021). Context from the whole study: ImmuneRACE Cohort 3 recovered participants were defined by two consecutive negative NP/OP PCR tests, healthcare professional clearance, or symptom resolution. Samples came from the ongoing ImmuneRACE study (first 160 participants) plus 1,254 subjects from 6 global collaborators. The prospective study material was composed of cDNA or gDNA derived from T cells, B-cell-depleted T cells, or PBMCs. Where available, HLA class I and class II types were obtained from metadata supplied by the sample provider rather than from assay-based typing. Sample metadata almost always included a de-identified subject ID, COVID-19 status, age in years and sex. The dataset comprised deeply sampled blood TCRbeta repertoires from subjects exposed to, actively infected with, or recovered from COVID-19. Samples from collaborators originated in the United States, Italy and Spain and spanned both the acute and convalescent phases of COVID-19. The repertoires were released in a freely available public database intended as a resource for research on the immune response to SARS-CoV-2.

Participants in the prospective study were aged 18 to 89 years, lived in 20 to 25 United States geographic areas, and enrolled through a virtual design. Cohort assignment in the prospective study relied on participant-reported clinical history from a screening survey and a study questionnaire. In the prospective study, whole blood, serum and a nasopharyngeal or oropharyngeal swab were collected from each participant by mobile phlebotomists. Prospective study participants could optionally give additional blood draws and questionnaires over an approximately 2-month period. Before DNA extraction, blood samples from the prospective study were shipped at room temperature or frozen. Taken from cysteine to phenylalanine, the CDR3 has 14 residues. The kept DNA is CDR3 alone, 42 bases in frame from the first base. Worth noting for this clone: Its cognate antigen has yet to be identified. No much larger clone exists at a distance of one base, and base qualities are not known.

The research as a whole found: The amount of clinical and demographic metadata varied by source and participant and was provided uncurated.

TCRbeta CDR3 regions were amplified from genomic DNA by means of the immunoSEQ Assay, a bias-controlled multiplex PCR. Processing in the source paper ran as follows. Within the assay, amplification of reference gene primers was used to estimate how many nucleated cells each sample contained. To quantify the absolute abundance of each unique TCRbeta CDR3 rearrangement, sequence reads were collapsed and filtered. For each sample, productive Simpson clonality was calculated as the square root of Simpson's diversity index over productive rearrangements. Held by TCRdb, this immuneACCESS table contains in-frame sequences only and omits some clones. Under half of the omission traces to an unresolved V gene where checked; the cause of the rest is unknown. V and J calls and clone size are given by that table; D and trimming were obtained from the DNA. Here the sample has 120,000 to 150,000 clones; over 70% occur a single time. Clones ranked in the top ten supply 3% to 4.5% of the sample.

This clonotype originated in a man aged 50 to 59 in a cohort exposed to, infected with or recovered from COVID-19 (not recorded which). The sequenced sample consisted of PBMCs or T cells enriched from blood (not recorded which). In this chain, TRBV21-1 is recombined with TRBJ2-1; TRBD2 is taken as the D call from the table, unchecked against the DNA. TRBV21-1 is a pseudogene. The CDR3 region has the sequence CASSGRGPYNEQFF. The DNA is TGTGCCAGCTCCGGGCGGGGCCCCTACAATGAGCAGTTCTTC.